The sequence of this T cell receptor beta chain was determined in a study of CD8+ T cells in alopecia areata. Study background: A regimen of oral tofacitinib, 5 to 10 mg twice daily, was given to treated patients. The study's findings and limits: Lesional scalp displayed greater clonality than normal scalp, most notably in alopecia totalis/universalis. The study found TCR sharing across patients less clear than in mice, possibly for HLA reasons.

Per the germline V gene, CDR1 is GTSNPN and CDR2 is SVGIG (reference sequence). This CDR3 region has 12 residues. The ends were cut back, 3 bases at V and 5 bases at J, with 11 bases in the middle. On this clone itself: Its antigen is not known.

RNA extraction was followed by reverse transcription into cDNA, which acted as the sequencing template. TCRdb's table, derived via immunoSEQ multiplex PCR, lists solely in-frame clones and lacks some. The sample lists roughly 250,000 clones; around 67% were seen once. The specimen comprised CD4+ T cells sorted from blood, sampled at week 0. The chain recombines TRBV30 with TRBJ2-7; D might be TRBD1 (5 bases). The TCR comes from a human donor with alopecia areata. CDR3 nucleotides: TGTGCCTGGAGCTGGGGCAGGGACGAGCAGTACTTC. Translation gives CAWSWGRDEQYF.